The 30 T cell receptor beta chains presented below share a single source sample, sequenced in a study of blood T cell repertoires in COVID-19. Only in-frame clones appear in the TCRdb table, and some are missing; sequencing was by immunoSEQ multiplex PCR. The sample holds a few hundred thousand clones, 89% seen once. Material: peripheral blood. These receptors all stem from a man aged 18 to 29 who had recovered from COVID-19.

The V gene is TRBV2, the J gene TRBJ2-3; 9 nucleotides match TRBD2. There are 13 residues in the CDR3. Germline V lookup: CDR1 SNHLY, CDR2 FYNNEI. The ends lost 8 bases at V and 5 bases at J; junction bases unmatched: 5. The CDR3 is CASFSGGGDTQYF. DNA of the CDR3: TGTGCCAGCTTTAGCGGGGGCGGAGATACGCAGTATTTT.

This clone was detected only a few times. This chain joins TRBV27 and TRBJ1-1; D is undetermined. V was clipped by 2 bases and J by 4 bases, with 8 bases between them. The CDR3 loop spans 13 amino acids. Germline CDR1 and CDR2: MNHEY and SMNVEV (reference sequence). This CDR3 is CASSLRGSTEAFF. The CDR3 bases are TGTGCCAGCAGTTTAAGAGGGAGCACTGAAGCTTTCTTT.

The CDR3 DNA sequence: TGTGCCAGCTCACCAGTCGGACAGGGGCTCCACGAGCAGTACTTC. This sequence encodes CASSPVGQGLHEQYF. The rearrangement joins TRBV18 to TRBJ2-7, with 9 nucleotides matching TRBD1. The germline V gene encodes CDR1 KGHSH and CDR2 LQKENI. This CDR3 has 15 amino acids. With V trimmed by 2 bases and J by 5 bases, 7 bases remained unmatched.

This clone appeared once. The rearrangement uses TRBV30 and TRBJ1-4; 12 bases agree with TRBD1. After removal of 1 base from V and 2 bases from J, the junction contained 8 bases not matched to a gene. CDR3 length: 18 amino acids. Germline lookup yields CDR1 GTSNPN and CDR2 SVGIG (reference sequence). The CDR3 sequence is CAWSEIGTGGRTNEKLFF. The CDR3 nucleotides read TGTGCCTGGAGTGAAATCGGGACAGGGGGCAGGACTAATGAAAAACTGTTTTTT. The variable domain in full, completed from reference TRBV30 and TRBJ1-4, reads SQTIHQWPATLVQPVGSPLSLECTVEGTSNPNLYWYRQAAGRGLQLLFYSVGIGQISSEVPQNLSASRPQDRQFILSSKKLLLSDSGFYLCAWSEIGTGGRTNEKLFFGSGTQLSVL.

This chain connects TRBV6-6 to TRBJ1-5; D unclear. CDR3 length: 15 amino acids. V shed 0 bases and J shed 1 base, with 7 bases lying between them. CDR1 and CDR2 from the germline V gene are MNHNY and SVGAGI (reference sequence). Here the CDR3 reads CASSYSQSSNQPQHF. The CDR3 DNA sequence: TGTGCCAGCAGTTACTCCCAGTCCAGCAATCAGCCCCAGCATTTT.

This chain connects TRBV25-1 to TRBJ2-3, with a possible D match to TRBD1 (6 bases). Germline V gene lookup returns CDR1 MGHDK and CDR2 SYGVNS. V was cut by 1 base and J by 4 bases, with 15 bases left in between. CDR3 length: 16 residues. As DNA, the CDR3 is TGTGCCAGCAGTGAATCCCTTAGGGGGTTTTCAGATACGCAGTATTTT. Encoded protein: CASSESLRGFSDTQYF.

This clone was observed a single time. The chain links TRBV7-3 to TRBJ2-4; perhaps TRBD2 as D (6 bases). The CDR3 is 17 amino acids. Germline V gene sequence: CDR1 SGHTA, CDR2 FQGTGA. The V and J ends lost 1 base and 5 bases respectively, with 18 bases between them. Here the CDR3 DNA reads TGTGCCAGCAGCTTAAGCCCCCCCGGGAGCTGGCAAAACATTCAGTACTTC. Protein sequence: CASSLSPPGSWQNIQYF.

This chain links TRBV2 with TRBJ1-1; D is perhaps TRBD1 (6 bases). There are 18 residues in the CDR3. Trimming shortened V by 2 bases and J by 1 base, and 20 bases separated the two germline ends. The germline gives CDR1 SNHLY, CDR2 FYNNEI. CDR3 residues: CASSERGALRTSNTEAFF. The DNA for the CDR3 is TGTGCCAGCAGTGAACGGGGGGCCCTGAGAACTTCGAACACTGAAGCTTTCTTT.

This sequence joins TRBV4-1 and TRBJ2-7; D uncertain. Per the germline V gene, CDR1 is MGHRA and CDR2 is YSYEKL. This CDR3 comprises 14 residues. With 1 base removed from V and 6 bases from J, the gap between germline ends came to 13 bases. The CDR3 here is CASSQVQDFGEQYF. As DNA, the CDR3 is TGCGCCAGCAGCCAAGTTCAGGATTTCGGCGAGCAGTACTTC.

The chain couples TRBV3-1 (or the pseudogene TRBV3-2) to TRBJ2-1, with TRBD2 matching 10 bases. CDR1 is LGHDT, CDR2 YNNKEL, per germline (reference sequence). Trimming removed 4 bases from V and 4 bases from J; junction bases left unmatched: 7. This CDR3 is 16 amino acids long. CDR3 residues: CASSPHGGLAYNEQFF. As DNA, the CDR3 is TGTGCCAGCAGCCCCCATGGGGGACTAGCGTACAATGAGCAGTTCTTC.

The chain employs TRBV29-1 and TRBJ2-3, with 8 bases lining up with TRBD2. This CDR3 has 14 amino acids. Per the germline V gene, CDR1 is SQVTM and CDR2 is ANQGSEA. Germline trimming cut 6 bases from V and 2 bases from J; bases unmatched to any gene: 7. The CDR3: CSVSGGETTDTQYF. Here the CDR3 DNA reads TGCAGCGTGAGCGGGGGAGAGACCACAGATACGCAGTATTTT.

The chain links TRBV10-1 to TRBJ1-2; 7 bases line up with TRBD1. This CDR3 spans 13 amino acids. Germline trimming cut 3 bases from V and 8 bases from J; bases unmatched to any gene: 6. CDR1 is WNHNN and CDR2 is SYGVQD in the germline V gene (reference sequence). The chain's CDR3 is CASSEQGRLGYTF. DNA for the CDR3: TGCGCCAGCAGTGAACAGGGGCGCCTAGGCTACACCTTC.

This clone was counted a few times. CDR3 loop: CASSEKTRETQYF. The CDR3 DNA sequence: TGCGCCAGCAGTGAGAAGACTCGGGAGACCCAGTACTTC. V and J are TRBV10-1 and TRBJ2-5; D unclear. V was clipped by 2 bases and J by 5 bases, with 9 bases between them. CDR1 is WNHNN, CDR2 SYGVQD, per germline (reference sequence). The CDR3 sequence is 13 residues long.

This sequence joins TRBV10-3 and TRBJ2-3, with D perhaps matching TRBD2 (6 bases). V was cut by 0 bases and J by 3 bases, with 16 bases left in between. CDR1 is ENHRY and CDR2 is SYGVKD in the germline V gene. The CDR3 runs to 17 residues. The CDR3 DNA sequence: TGTGCCATCAGTGAGTCAGAGAGGGAGGCTATAACAGATACGCAGTATTTT. It yields the protein CAISESEREAITDTQYF.

This chain joins TRBV6-5 and TRBJ2-7, with no clear D. Deletions cut 7 bases from V and 7 bases from J, with 14 bases between. Germline CDR1 reads MNHEY; CDR2 reads SVGAGI. The CDR3 runs 12 residues. CDR3 region: CASISPSREQYF. The CDR3 DNA sequence: TGTGCCAGCATTTCACCTTCTAGGGAGCAGTACTTC.

The genes are TRBV6-5 and TRBJ1-4, with 7 bases that match TRBD1. This CDR3 region has 14 residues. The germline gives CDR1 MNHEY, CDR2 SVGAGI. The junction had 7 bases not matched to a gene; V was cut back by 5 bases and J by 7 bases. Here the CDR3 DNA reads TGTGCCAGCAGTAGGACAGGTCGGGGTGAAAAACTGTTTTTT. As protein: CASSRTGRGEKLFF.

This clone was found once. V and J are TRBV29-1 and TRBJ2-7; no reliable D call. Germline loops: CDR1 SQVTM, CDR2 ANQGSEA. The CDR3 contains 13 residues. The V end lost 2 bases, the J end lost 5 bases, and 13 bases lay between the germline ends. The CDR3: CSVEQLDPHEQYF. The CDR3, as DNA: TGCAGCGTTGAACAGCTAGACCCCCACGAGCAGTACTTC.

In its sample, this clone was seen once. The chain couples TRBV7-2 to TRBJ2-7; maybe TRBD2 (6 bases). The V end lost 5 bases, the J end lost 4 bases, and 15 bases lay between the germline ends. The germline V gene encodes CDR1 SGHTA and CDR2 FQGNSA. This CDR3 has 14 amino acids. Written as DNA, the CDR3 is TGTGCCAGCAGCCACGGGACTCCCCAATACGAGCAGTACTTC. Translation: CASSHGTPQYEQYF.

The J gene is TRBJ2-2, the V gene TRBV7-6; TRBD2 agrees at 7 bases. V shed 1 base and J 6 bases; nucleotides not matched to a gene: 11. Germline CDR1 and CDR2: SGHVS and FNYEAQ. This CDR3 contains 17 residues. The CDR3 DNA is TGTGCCAGCAGCTTAGAACGGGGCGGGAGAACGGCCGGGGAGCTGTTTTTT. It translates to CASSLERGGRTAGELFF. The full variable domain, completed using reference TRBV7-6 and TRBJ2-2, is GAGVSQSPRYKVTKRGQDVALRCDPISGHVSLYWYRQALGQGPEFLTYFNYEAQQDKSGLPNDRFSAERPEGSISTLTIQRTEQRDSAMYRCASSLERGGRTAGELFFGEGSRLTVL.

The J gene is TRBJ1-4, the V gene TRBV13; 11 bases map to TRBD1. Per the germline V gene, CDR1 is PRHDT and CDR2 is FYEKMQ (reference sequence). Trimming took 4 bases from V and 10 from J; bases not matched to a gene: 5. This CDR3 has 14 residues. The CDR3 reads CASSWGQGDGKLFF. CDR3 DNA: TGTGCCAGCAGCTGGGGACAGGGGGATGGAAAACTGTTTTTT.

The chain recombines TRBV2 with TRBJ2-1; 12 bases are shared with TRBD2. With V trimmed by 7 bases and J by 9 bases, 7 bases remained unmatched. Germline CDR1 and CDR2: SNHLY and FYNNEI. The CDR3 contains 14 residues. The CDR3 DNA sequence: TGTGCCAGCACCCAGACTAGCGGGGGTGGTGAGCAGTTCTTC. This gives the protein CASTQTSGGGEQFF.

CDR3 sequence reads: CASRPLGLGGEKLFF. The CDR3, as DNA: TGCGCCAGCAGACCCTTGGGCCTGGGGGGTGAAAAACTGTTTTTT. The rearrangement links TRBV4-1 to TRBJ1-4, with D tentatively TRBD1 (5 bases). CDR3 length: 15 amino acids. Germline CDR1 reads MGHRA; CDR2 reads YSYEKL. Trimming took off 6 bases at V and 7 bases at J, with 18 bases between the two ends.

The V gene is TRBV3-1 (or the pseudogene TRBV3-2), the J gene TRBJ1-4; 7 nucleotides agree with TRBD1. Trimming at V came to 0 bases and at J to 8 bases, leaving 15 bases not matched to a gene. The CDR3 totals 18 residues. Per the germline V gene, CDR1 is LGHDT and CDR2 is YNNKEL (reference sequence). The CDR3 bases are TGTGCCAGCAGCCAAGATGGGGCGCAACAGGGGTTAAGCGAAAAACTGTTTTTT. Translating it yields CASSQDGAQQGLSEKLFF.

The J gene is TRBJ1-1, the V gene TRBV6-5; perhaps TRBD1 as D (6 bases). Germline CDR1 is MNHEY and CDR2 is SVGAGI. Trimming removed 2 bases at V and 6 bases at J, with 7 bases between. The CDR3 is made up of 12 amino acids. CDR3 nucleotide sequence: TGTGCCAGCAGTTACACAGGGTCTGAAGCTTTCTTT. This translates into CASSYTGSEAFF.

The chain is built from TRBV5-1 and TRBJ1-1, with a possible D match to TRBD1 (6 bases). CDR1 and CDR2 from the germline V gene are SGHRS and YFSETQ. V lost 7 bases and J 2 bases, leaving 9 bases between the germline ends. The CDR3 spans 12 residues. CDR3 DNA sequence: TGCGCCAGCCGGACAGCTAACACTGAAGCTTTCTTT. Its protein is CASRTANTEAFF.

The chain couples TRBV19 to TRBJ1-5; D may be TRBD1 (6 bases). V dropped 0 bases and J dropped 6 bases, with 12 bases sitting between them. The CDR3 loop spans 15 amino acids. CDR1 is LNHDA and CDR2 is SQIVND in the germline V gene (reference sequence). The CDR3 loop is CASSIEAGEGQPQHF. CDR3 coding DNA: TGTGCCAGTAGTATAGAGGCAGGGGAAGGTCAGCCCCAGCATTTT.

The V and J genes are TRBV5-6 and TRBJ2-2; perhaps TRBD1 as D (6 bases). V lost 5 bases to trimming and J lost 4 bases, with 12 bases between them. Per germline, CDR1 SGHDT and CDR2 YYEEEE. The CDR3 totals 14 residues. CDR3 protein: CASRYDRSTGELFF. The DNA for the CDR3 is TGTGCCAGCAGATACGACAGGAGCACCGGGGAGCTGTTTTTT.

This chain links TRBV6-5 with TRBJ1-3; 7 bases match TRBD1. This CDR3 is built from 15 residues. V dropped 2 bases and J dropped 5; count of bases not matched to a gene: 6. Germline V CDR1 and CDR2: MNHEY, SVGAGI. In DNA form, the CDR3 reads TGTGCCAGCAGTTACCGGACAGGTGGGAGAAACACCATATATTTT. This encodes CASSYRTGGRNTIYF.

V is TRBV15 and J is TRBJ2-7; 7 positions agree with TRBD1. The CDR3 is made up of 15 amino acids. Trimming cost V 0 bases and J 4 bases; bases outside gene matches: 6. CDR1 and CDR2 (germline): LNHNV, YYDKDF (reference sequence). The CDR3 bases are TGTGCCACCAGCAGAGATTTGGACAGGACGTACGAGCAGTACTTC. Its protein is CATSRDLDRTYEQYF.

This sequence joins TRBV6-5 and TRBJ1-2; 9 bases line up with TRBD1. V dropped 5 bases and J dropped 1; count of bases not matched to a gene: 5. This CDR3 region has 15 residues. The germline V gene has CDR1 MNHEY and CDR2 SVGAGI. The CDR3 loop is CASSPQGAGNYGYTF. CDR3 bases: TGTGCCAGCAGTCCACAGGGGGCAGGTAACTATGGCTACACCTTC.